This T cell receptor (beta chain) was documented in a study of CD8+ T cells in alopecia areata. Turning to the study itself: Oral tofacitinib (5 to 10 mg twice daily) was administered to treated patients. Broader study findings: Scalp sequencing also captures normal skin's resident alphabeta T cells. The link between baseline CD8+ expansion and response remains uncertain with one nonresponder. More clonal than normal scalp was lesional scalp, particularly alopecia totalis/universalis.

Sequencing templates came from extracted RNA that was reverse transcribed into cDNA. The table came from immunoSEQ multiplex PCR; TCRdb's copy has only in-frame clones and leaves some out. The top ten clones hold about 5% of a sample with 150,000 to 200,000 clones, more than 45% of them seen once. Remarks on this clone: Its antigen remains unidentified.

As for treatment: oral pan-JAK inhibitor, 5-10 mg twice daily. Germline V CDR1 and CDR2: MNHNY, SVGAGI (reference sequence). This CDR3 is 16 amino acids long. Unmatched junction bases numbered 12, after V lost 5 bases and J lost 5 bases. The origin of this receptor is a human donor with alopecia areata. The sequencing here drew on CD4+ T cells sorted from blood, taken at week 24, from a patient treated with tofacitinib. V gene TRBV6-6 combines with J gene TRBJ1-2; TRBD1 agrees at 9 bases. CDR3 DNA sequence: TGTGCCAGCAGTCGACTCGGGACAGGGACTCTATATGGCTACACCTTC. Amino acid sequence: CASSRLGTGTLYGYTF.